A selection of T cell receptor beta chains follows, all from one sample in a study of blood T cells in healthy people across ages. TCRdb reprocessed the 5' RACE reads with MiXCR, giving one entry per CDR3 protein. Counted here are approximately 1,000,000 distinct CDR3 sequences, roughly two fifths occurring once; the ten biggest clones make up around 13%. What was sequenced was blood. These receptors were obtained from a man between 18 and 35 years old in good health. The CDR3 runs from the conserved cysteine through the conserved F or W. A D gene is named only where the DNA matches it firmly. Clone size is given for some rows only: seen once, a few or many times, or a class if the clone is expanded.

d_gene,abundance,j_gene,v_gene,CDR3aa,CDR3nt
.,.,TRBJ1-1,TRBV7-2,CASSLGSTTEAFF,TGTGCCAGCAGCTTAGGGTCGACCACCGAAGCTTTCTTT
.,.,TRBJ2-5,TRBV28,CASITKGGSYNEQYF,TGTGCCAGCATCACAAAAGGAGGTTCGTACAATGAGCAGTACTTC
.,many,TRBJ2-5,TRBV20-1,CSATHNREFIPETQYF,TGCAGTGCAACACACAACAGGGAATTTATTCCGGAGACCCAGTACTTC
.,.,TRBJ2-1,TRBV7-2,CASSPIGGSERFF,TGTGCCAGCAGCCCCATCGGCGGCAGTGAGCGGTTCTTC
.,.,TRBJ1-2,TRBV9,CASGGRGGYTF,TGTGCCAGCGGAGGAAGGGGTGGCTACACCTTC
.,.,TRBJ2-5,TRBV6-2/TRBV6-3,CASSSPDKMGTQYF,TGTGCCAGCAGTTCCCCGGACAAGATGGGGACCCAGTACTTC
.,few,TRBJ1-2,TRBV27,CASTGGSGYTF,TGTGCCAGCACCGGGGGAAGTGGCTACACCTTC
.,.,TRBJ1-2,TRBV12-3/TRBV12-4,CASSRDTDYGYAF,TGTGCCAGCAGTCGGGACACCGACTATGGCTACGCCTTC
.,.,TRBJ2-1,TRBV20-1,CSASPGQSDPLRQFF,TGCAGTGCTAGCCCCGGACAGAGCGACCCATTGCGGCAGTTCTTC
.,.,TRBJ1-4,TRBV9,CASSVDRRANEKLFF,TGTGCCAGCAGCGTAGATAGGCGGGCTAATGAAAAACTGTTTTTT